These 13 T cell receptor beta chains share one sample of origin, sequenced in a study of blood T cell repertoires in COVID-19. Only in-frame clones appear in the TCRdb table, and some are missing; sequencing was by immunoSEQ multiplex PCR. The profile shows approximately 210,000 clones, approximately 85% of them singletons. The material sequenced was peripheral blood. Receptor source: a woman aged 50 to 65 with active or convalescent COVID-19.

CDR3 loop: CASSELGGSYNEQFF. CDR3 bases: TGTGCCAGCAGTGAACTGGGCGGGTCCTACAATGAGCAGTTCTTC. The chain carries TRBV25-1 and TRBJ2-1; D may be TRBD2 (5 bases). The CDR3 is 15 amino acids. CDR1 and CDR2 from the germline V gene are MGHDK and SYGVNS. V was pared by 2 bases and J by 1 base, with 9 bases between.

The chain employs TRBV18 and TRBJ1-1; D is uncertain. The length of the CDR3 is 15 residues. The germline V gene encodes CDR1 KGHSH and CDR2 LQKENI. V shed 5 bases and J shed 1 base, with 14 bases lying between them. CDR3 sequence: CASSGRQSANTEAFF. CDR3 DNA: TGTGCCAGCTCAGGGCGTCAATCAGCGAACACTGAAGCTTTCTTT.

This clone has just one count. The rearrangement uses TRBV15 and TRBJ2-1, with 8 nucleotides matching TRBD2. V was clipped by 7 bases and J by 3 bases; unmatched bases: 2. Germline assignment: CDR1 LNHNV and CDR2 YYDKDF (reference sequence). The CDR3 spans 13 residues. The CDR3 DNA reads as TGTGCCACCAAGAGCGGGGGCTACAATGAGCAGTTCTTC. This sequence encodes CATKSGGYNEQFF.

This clone was seen only a few times. In the same sample, other DNA sequences code for this CDR3. This sequence joins TRBV18 and TRBJ2-7, with D possibly matching TRBD2 (6 bases). Germline V gene data show CDR1 as KGHSH and CDR2 as LQKENI. The CDR3 has 13 amino acids. V was cut by 3 bases and J by 4 bases, with 10 bases left in between. The CDR3 loop is CASSPPAGYEQYF. CDR3 nucleotides: TGTGCCAGCTCACCCCCCGCGGGGTACGAGCAGTACTTC.

This chain uses TRBV21-1 with TRBJ2-7; no DNA check was done on the table's D call, TRBD2. TRBV21-1 is a pseudogene. CDR3 length equals 17 residues. The DNA for the CDR3 is TGTGCCAGCAGCAAAGTTGGGGAGGGGTTGCGCCTCTACGAGCAGTACTTC. Its protein is CASSKVGEGLRLYEQYF.

The V call is TRBV7-9, the J call TRBJ2-1; 11 bases map to TRBD1. The CDR3 totals 15 residues. V shed 6 bases, J shed 6 bases, and the junction held 7 bases outside the gene matches. Germline CDR1 SEHNR, CDR2 FQNEAQ (reference sequence). The CDR3 coding sequence is TGTGCCAGCAGTCGGACAGGGGGCTCGGGCAATGAGCAGTTCTTC. Encoded protein: CASSRTGGSGNEQFF.

The chain recombines TRBV5-1 with TRBJ1-2; 7 bases agree with TRBD1. This CDR3 is 13 amino acids long. Unmatched junction bases numbered 4, after V lost 5 bases and J lost 3 bases. Germline CDR1 and CDR2: SGHRS and YFSETQ. Written as DNA, the CDR3 is TGCGCCAGCAGAATAGACAGGGACTATGGCTACACCTTC. The encoded protein is CASRIDRDYGYTF.

The CDR3 region has the DNA TGCGCCAGCAGCTTGGGAGGGACCATATATTTT. It codes for CASSLGGTIYF. The rearrangement joins TRBV5-1 to TRBJ1-3; D uncertain. Trimming removed 0 bases from V and 10 bases from J, with 5 bases in between. Germline loops: CDR1 SGHRS, CDR2 YFSETQ. The CDR3 spans 11 residues.

The chain has TRBV7-7 and TRBJ2-3, with 12 bases that match TRBD2. This CDR3 region has 16 residues. V lost 5 bases and J lost 2; bases outside the gene matches: 5. In germline, CDR1 is SSHAT, CDR2 FNYEAQ (reference sequence). In DNA, the CDR3 is TGTGCCAGCAGCCCACTAGCGGGAGGTGTCACAGATACGCAGTATTTT. Residues: CASSPLAGGVTDTQYF.

The table lists this clone with a few counts. This rearrangement joins TRBV6-5 to TRBJ1-2; TRBD1 matches 7 bases. This CDR3 is built from 15 residues. After removal of 6 bases from V and 8 bases from J, the junction contained 15 bases not matched to a gene. Germline loops: CDR1 MNHEY, CDR2 SVGAGI. CDR3 protein: CASRTPTGLTEGYTF. The CDR3 region has the DNA TGTGCCAGCAGGACCCCGACAGGGTTAACGGAAGGCTACACCTTC.

The chain uses TRBV10-3 and TRBJ2-3; maybe TRBD1 (5 bases). The CDR3 runs 15 residues. Germline-derived CDR1 and CDR2 are ENHRY and SYGVKD. Trimming removed 4 bases from V and 4 bases from J, with 15 bases in between. This CDR3 is CAISGGTGSSDTQYF. CDR3 nucleotides: TGTGCCATCAGTGGGGGAACAGGAAGTTCAGATACGCAGTATTTT.

On this clone: In the same sample, other DNA sequences code for this CDR3. The chain recombines TRBV28 with TRBJ2-3; D may be TRBD1 (5 bases). The CDR3 length is 14 residues. Per the germline V gene, CDR1 is MDHEN and CDR2 is SYDVKM. V was trimmed by 1 base and J by 4 bases, leaving 9 bases between them. CDR3 sequence: CASSLSQGADTQYF. The CDR3 nucleotides read TGTGCCAGCAGTTTATCCCAGGGCGCAGATACGCAGTATTTT.

The chain couples TRBV3-1 (or the pseudogene TRBV3-2) to TRBJ2-7; 10 bases match TRBD2. Per the germline V gene, CDR1 is LGHDT and CDR2 is YNNKEL (reference sequence). After removal of 1 base from V and 3 bases from J, the junction contained 0 bases not matched to a gene. The CDR3 extends over 14 amino acids. CDR3 DNA: TGTGCCAGCAGCCAAGGGACTAGCGGCTACGAGCAGTACTTC. Translating it yields CASSQGTSGYEQYF.